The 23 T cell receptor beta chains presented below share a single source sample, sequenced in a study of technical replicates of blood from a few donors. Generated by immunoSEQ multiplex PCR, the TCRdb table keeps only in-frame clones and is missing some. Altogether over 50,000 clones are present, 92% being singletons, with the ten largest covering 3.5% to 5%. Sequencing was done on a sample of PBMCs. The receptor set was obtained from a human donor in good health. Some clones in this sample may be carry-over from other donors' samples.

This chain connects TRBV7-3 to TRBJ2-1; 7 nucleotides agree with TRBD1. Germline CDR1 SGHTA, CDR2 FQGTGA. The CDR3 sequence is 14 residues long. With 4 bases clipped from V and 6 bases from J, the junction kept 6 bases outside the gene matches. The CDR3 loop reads CASSSANRGNEQFF. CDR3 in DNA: TGTGCCAGCAGCTCCGCCAACAGGGGCAATGAGCAGTTCTTC.

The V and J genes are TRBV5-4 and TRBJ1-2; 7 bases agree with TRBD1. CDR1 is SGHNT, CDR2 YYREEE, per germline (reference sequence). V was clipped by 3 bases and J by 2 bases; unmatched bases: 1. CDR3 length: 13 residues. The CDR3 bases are TGTGCCAGCAGCTCGGGACAGAACTATGGCTACACCTTC. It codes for CASSSGQNYGYTF.

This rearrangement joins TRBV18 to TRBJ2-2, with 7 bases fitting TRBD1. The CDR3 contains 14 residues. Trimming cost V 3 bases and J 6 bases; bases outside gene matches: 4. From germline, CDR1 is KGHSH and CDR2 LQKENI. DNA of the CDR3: TGTGCCAGCTCACCGCCCGGGACAGCCGGGGAGCTGTTTTTT. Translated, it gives CASSPPGTAGELFF.

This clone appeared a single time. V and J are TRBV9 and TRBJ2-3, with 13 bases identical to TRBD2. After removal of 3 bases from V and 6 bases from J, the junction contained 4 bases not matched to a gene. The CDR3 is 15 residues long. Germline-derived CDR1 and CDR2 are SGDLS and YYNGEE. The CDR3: CASSDWTSGSDTQYF. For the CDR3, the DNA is TGTGCCAGCAGCGATTGGACTAGCGGGAGTGATACGCAGTATTTT.

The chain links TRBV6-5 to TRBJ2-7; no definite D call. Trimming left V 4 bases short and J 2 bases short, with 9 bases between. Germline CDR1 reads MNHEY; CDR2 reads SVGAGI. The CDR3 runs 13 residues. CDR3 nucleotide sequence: TGTGCCAGCAGTTCCCCAGGAACCTACGAGCAGTACTTC. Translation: CASSSPGTYEQYF.

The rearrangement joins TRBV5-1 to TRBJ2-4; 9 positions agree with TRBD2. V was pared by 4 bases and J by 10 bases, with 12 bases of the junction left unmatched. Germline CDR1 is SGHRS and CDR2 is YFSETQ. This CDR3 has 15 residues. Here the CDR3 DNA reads TGCGCCAGCAGCCCTAGCGGGACTAGTTCGGAGATTCAGTACTTC. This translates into CASSPSGTSSEIQYF.

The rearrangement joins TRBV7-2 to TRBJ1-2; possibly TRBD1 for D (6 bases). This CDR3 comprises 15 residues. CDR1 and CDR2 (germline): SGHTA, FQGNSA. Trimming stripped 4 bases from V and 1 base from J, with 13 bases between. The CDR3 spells CASSSRQVYNYGYTF. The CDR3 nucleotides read TGTGCCAGCAGCTCTAGACAGGTTTATAACTATGGCTACACCTTC.

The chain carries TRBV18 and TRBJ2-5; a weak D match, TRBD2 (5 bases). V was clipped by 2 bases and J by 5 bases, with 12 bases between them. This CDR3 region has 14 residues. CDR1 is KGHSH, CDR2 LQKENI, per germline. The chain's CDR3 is CASSPWTLRETQYF. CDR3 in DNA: TGTGCCAGCTCACCATGGACTCTACGGGAGACCCAGTACTTC.

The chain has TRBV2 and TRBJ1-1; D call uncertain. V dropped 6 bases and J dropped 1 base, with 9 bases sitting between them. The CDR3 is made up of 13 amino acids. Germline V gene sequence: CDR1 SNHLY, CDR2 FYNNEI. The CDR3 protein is CASRAGENTEAFF. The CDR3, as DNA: TGTGCCAGCAGAGCCGGGGAGAACACTGAAGCTTTCTTT.

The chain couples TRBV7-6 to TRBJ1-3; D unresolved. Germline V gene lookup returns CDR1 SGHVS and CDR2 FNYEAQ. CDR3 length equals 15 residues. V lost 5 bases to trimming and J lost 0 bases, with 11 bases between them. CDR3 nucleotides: TGTGCCAGCAGCAGTCTGGGCAGCTCTGGAAACACCATATATTTT. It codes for CASSSLGSSGNTIYF.

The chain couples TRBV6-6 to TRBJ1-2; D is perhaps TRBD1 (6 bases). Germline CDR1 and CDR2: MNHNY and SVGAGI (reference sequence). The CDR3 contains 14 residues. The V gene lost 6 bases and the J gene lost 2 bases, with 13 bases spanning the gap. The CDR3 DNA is TGTGCCAGCAGGAGGGAGGGGGGGAACTATGGCTACACCTTC. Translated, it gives CASRREGGNYGYTF.

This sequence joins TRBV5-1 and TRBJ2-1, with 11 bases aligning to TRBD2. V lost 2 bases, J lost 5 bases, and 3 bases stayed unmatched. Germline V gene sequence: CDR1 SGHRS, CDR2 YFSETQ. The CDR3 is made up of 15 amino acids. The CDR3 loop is CASSLLAGANNEQFF. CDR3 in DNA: TGCGCCAGCAGCTTACTAGCGGGGGCTAACAATGAGCAGTTCTTC.

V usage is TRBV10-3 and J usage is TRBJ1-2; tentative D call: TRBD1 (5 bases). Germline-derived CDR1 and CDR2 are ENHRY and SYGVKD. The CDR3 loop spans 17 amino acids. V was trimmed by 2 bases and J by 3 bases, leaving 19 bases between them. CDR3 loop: CAISENPGGRAHYGYTF. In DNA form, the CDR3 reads TGTGCCATCAGTGAGAATCCCGGCGGCAGGGCTCACTATGGCTACACCTTC.

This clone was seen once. For the CDR3, the DNA is TGTGCCAGCAGTAAGTCCAGGGACTCTGGAAACACCATATATTTT. Its translation is CASSKSRDSGNTIYF. This sequence joins TRBV6-5 and TRBJ1-3; tentatively, D is TRBD1 (5 bases). Germline loops: CDR1 MNHEY, CDR2 SVGAGI. Between the trimmed V and J ends, which lost 5 bases and 0 bases, there was a span of 11 bases. The CDR3 spans 15 residues.

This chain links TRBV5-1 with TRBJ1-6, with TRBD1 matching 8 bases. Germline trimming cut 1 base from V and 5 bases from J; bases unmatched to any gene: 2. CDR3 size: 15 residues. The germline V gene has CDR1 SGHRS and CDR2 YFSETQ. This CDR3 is CASSLPTGDNSPLHF. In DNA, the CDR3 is TGCGCCAGCAGCTTGCCGACAGGGGATAATTCACCCCTCCACTTT.

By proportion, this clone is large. The CDR3: CASSALPSSGANVLTF. CDR3 in DNA: TGTGCCAGCAGCGCCTTACCGAGCTCTGGGGCCAACGTCCTGACTTTC. This chain connects TRBV5-4 to TRBJ2-6, with D unclear. CDR3 length equals 16 residues. Trimming stripped 4 bases from V and 0 bases from J, with 11 bases between. Germline-derived CDR1 and CDR2 are SGHNT and YYREEE (reference sequence).

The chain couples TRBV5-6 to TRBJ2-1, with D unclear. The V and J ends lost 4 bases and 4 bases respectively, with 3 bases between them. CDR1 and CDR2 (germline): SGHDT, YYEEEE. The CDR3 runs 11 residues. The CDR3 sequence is CASSEYNEQFF. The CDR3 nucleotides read TGTGCCAGCAGCGAGTACAATGAGCAGTTCTTC.

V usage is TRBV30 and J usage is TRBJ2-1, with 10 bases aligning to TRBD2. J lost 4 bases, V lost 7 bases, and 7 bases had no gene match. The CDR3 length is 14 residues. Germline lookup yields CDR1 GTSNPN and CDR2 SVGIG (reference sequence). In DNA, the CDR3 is TGTGCCTCAACCTGGACTAGCGGATACAATGAGCAGTTCTTC. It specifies CASTWTSGYNEQFF.

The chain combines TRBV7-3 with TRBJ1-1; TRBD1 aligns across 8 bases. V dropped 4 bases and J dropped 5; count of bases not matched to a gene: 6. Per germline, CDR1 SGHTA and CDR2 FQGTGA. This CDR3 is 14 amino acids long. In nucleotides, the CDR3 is TGTGCCAGCAGCTCCCAAGGGACAGGTACTGAAGCTTTCTTT. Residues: CASSSQGTGTEAFF.

The CDR3 sequence: CASSPPSGPNTGELFF. CDR3 nucleotide sequence: TGTGCCAGCTCACCACCGAGCGGGCCGAACACCGGGGAGCTGTTTTTT. The chain links TRBV18 to TRBJ2-2, with TRBD2 as a possible D gene (6 bases). There are 16 residues in the CDR3. Germline V gene lookup returns CDR1 KGHSH and CDR2 LQKENI. V dropped 0 bases and J dropped 0 bases, with 8 bases sitting between them.

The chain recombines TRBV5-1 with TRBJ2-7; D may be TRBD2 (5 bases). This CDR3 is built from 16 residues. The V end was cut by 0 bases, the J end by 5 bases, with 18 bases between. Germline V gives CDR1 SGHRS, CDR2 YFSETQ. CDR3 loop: CASSLAPMGGGNEQYF. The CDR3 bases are TGCGCCAGCAGCTTGGCCCCAATGGGCGGAGGAAACGAGCAGTACTTC.

CDR3 DNA: TGTGCCAGCAGTTTGGCGGGTAACGGGTTAAACACCGGGGAGCTGTTTTTT. Encoded protein: CASSLAGNGLNTGELFF. This chain uses TRBV27 with TRBJ2-2, with D perhaps TRBD2 (5 bases). In germline, CDR1 is MNHEY, CDR2 SMNVEV (reference sequence). V was pared by 3 bases and J by 2 bases, with 16 bases between. The CDR3 consists of 17 residues.

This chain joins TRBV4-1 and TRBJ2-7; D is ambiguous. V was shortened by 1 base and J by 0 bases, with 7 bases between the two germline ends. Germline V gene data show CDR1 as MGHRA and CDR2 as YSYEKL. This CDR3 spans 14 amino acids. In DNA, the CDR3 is TGCGCCAGCAGCCAAGTTCCACACTCCTACGAGCAGTACTTC. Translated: CASSQVPHSYEQYF.